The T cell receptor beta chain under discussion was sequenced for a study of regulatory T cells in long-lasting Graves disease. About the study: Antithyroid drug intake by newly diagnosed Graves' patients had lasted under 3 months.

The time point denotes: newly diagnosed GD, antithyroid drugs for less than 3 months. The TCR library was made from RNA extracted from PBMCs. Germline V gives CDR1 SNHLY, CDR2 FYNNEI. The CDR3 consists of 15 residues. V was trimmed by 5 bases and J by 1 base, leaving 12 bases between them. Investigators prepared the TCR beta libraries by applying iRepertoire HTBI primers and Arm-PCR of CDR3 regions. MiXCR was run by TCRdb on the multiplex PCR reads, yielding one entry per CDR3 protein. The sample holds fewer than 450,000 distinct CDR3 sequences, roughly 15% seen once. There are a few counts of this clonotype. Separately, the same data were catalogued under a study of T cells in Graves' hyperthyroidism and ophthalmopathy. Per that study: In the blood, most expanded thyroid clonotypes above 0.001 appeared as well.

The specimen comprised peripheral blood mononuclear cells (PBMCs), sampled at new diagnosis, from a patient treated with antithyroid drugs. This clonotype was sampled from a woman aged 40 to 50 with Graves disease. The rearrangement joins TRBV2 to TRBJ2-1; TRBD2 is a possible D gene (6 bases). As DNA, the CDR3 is TGTGCCAGCAGTACCCCGGGGAGGTCCTACAATGAGCAGTTCTTC. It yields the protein CASSTPGRSYNEQFF.